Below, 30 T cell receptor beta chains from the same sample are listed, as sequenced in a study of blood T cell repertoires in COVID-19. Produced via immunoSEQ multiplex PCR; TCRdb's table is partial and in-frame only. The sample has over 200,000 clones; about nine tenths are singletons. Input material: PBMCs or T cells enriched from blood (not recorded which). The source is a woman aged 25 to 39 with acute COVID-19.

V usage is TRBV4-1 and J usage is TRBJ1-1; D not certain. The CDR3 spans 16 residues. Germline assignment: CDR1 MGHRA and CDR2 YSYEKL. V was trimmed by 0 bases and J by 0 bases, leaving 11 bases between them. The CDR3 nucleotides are TGCGCCAGCAGCCAAGACCCGGACTCTCTGAACACTGAAGCTTTCTTT. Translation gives CASSQDPDSLNTEAFF.

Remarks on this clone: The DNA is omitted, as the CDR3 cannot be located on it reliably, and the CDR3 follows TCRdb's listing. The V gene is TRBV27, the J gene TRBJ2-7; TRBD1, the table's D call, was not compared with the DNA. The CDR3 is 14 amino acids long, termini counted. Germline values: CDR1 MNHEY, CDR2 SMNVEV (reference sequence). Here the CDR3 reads CASSSSTGGYEQYF.

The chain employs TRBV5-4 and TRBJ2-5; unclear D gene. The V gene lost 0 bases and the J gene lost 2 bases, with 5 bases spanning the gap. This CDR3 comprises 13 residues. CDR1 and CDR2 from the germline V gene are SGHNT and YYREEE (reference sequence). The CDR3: CASSLVRQETQYF. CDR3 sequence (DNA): TGTGCCAGCAGCTTGGTCCGGCAAGAGACCCAGTACTTC. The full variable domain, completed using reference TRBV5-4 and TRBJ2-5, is ETGVTQSPTHLIKTRGQQVTLRCSSQSGHNTVSWYQQALGQGPQFIFQYYREEENGRGNFPPRFSGLQFPNYSSELNVNALELDDSALYLCASSLVRQETQYFGPGTRLLVL.

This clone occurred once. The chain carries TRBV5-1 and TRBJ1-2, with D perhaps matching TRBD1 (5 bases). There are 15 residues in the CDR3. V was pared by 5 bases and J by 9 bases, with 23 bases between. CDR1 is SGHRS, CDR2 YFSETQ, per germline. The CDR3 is CASSFARGTDGRYTF. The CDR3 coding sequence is TGCGCCAGCAGTTTTGCTCGCGGGACGGACGGGCGCTACACCTTC. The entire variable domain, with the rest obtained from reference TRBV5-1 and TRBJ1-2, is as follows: KAGVTQTPRYLIKTRGQQVTLSCSPISGHRSVSWYQQTPGQGLQFLFEYFSETQRNKGNFPGRFSGRQFSNSRSEMNVSTLELGDSALYLCASSFARGTDGRYTFGSGTRLTVV.

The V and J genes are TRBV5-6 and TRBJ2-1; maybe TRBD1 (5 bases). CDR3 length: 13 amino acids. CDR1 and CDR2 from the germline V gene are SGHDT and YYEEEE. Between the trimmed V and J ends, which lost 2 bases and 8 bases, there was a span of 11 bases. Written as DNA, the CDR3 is TGTGCCAGCAGCTTTAGGGGTTGGGATGAGCAGTTCTTC. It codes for CASSFRGWDEQFF.

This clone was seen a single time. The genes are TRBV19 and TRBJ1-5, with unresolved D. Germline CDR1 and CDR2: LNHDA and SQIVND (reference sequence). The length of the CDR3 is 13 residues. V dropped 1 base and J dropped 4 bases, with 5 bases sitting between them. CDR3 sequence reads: CASSIGRNQPQHF. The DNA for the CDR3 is TGTGCCAGTAGTATAGGGAGGAATCAGCCCCAGCATTTT.

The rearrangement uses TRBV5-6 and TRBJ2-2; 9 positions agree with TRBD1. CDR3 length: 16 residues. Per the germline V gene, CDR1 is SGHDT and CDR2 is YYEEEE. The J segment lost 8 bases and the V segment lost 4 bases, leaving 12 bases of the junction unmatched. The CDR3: CASSPPRTGVVGELFF. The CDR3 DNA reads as TGTGCCAGCAGCCCACCTCGGACAGGGGTCGTAGGGGAGCTGTTTTTT.

CDR3 residues: CASSYQQGNEQYF. For the CDR3, the DNA is TGTGCCAGCAGCTACCAACAGGGTAACGAGCAGTACTTC. The chain employs TRBV11-3 and TRBJ2-7, with D maybe TRBD1 (6 bases). Germline V gene lookup returns CDR1 SGHNT and CDR2 YENEEA. The CDR3 has 13 amino acids. The V gene lost 4 bases and the J gene lost 5 bases, with 12 bases spanning the gap.

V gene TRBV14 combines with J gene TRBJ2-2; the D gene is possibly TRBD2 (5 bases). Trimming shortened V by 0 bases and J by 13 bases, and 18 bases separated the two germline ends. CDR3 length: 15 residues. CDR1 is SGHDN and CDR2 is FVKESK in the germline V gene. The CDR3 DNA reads TGTGCCAGCAGCCAAGAAGGTCGAGGGCTTAAGGGGCTGTTTTTT. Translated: CASSQEGRGLKGLFF. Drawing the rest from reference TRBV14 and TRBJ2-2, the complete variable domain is EAGVTQFPSHSVIEKGQTVTLRCDPISGHDNLYWYRRVMGKEIKFLLHFVKESKQDESGMPNNRFLAERTGGTYSTLKVQPAELEDSGVYFCASSQEGRGLKGLFFGEGSRLTVL.

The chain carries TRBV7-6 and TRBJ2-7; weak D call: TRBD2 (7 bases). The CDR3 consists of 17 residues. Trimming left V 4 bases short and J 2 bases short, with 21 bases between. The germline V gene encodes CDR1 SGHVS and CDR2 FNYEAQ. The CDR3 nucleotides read TGTGCCAGCAGCTCCCCCCTACGGGGGGCTACTACCTACGAGCAGTACTTC. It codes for CASSSPLRGATTYEQYF.

Written as DNA, the CDR3 is TGCGCCAGCAGCCCTTCCGGGACAGGGAGGGCAGATACGCAGTATTTT. Translation: CASSPSGTGRADTQYF. This chain uses TRBV4-1 with TRBJ2-3; 9 bases align to TRBD1. Germline-derived CDR1 and CDR2 are MGHRA and YSYEKL. Trimming removed 4 bases from V and 4 bases from J; junction bases left unmatched: 9. This CDR3 spans 16 amino acids.

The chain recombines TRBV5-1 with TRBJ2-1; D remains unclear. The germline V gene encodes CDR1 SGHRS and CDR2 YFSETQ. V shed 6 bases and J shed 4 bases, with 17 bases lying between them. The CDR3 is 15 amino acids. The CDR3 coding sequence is TGCGCCAGCATCCCTGTACCGAACGGGTACAATGAGCAGTTCTTC. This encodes CASIPVPNGYNEQFF. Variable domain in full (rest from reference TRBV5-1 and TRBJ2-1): KAGVTQTPRYLIKTRGQQVTLSCSPISGHRSVSWYQQTPGQGLQFLFEYFSETQRNKGNFPGRFSGRQFSNSRSEMNVSTLELGDSALYLCASIPVPNGYNEQFFGPGTRLTVL.

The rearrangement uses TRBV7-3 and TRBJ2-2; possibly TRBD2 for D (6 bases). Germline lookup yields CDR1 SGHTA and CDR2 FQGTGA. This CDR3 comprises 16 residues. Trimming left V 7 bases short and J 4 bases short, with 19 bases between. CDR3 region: CASTYSGRRVTGELFF. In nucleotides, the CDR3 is TGTGCCAGCACCTACTCGGGGAGGCGAGTCACCGGGGAGCTGTTTTTT.

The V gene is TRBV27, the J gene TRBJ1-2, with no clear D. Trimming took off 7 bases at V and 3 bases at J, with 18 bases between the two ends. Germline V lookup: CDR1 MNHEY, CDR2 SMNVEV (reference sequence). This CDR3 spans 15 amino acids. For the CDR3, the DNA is TGTGCCAGCACCCCCCACGCTCGCGTTGACTATGGCTACACCTTC. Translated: CASTPHARVDYGYTF.

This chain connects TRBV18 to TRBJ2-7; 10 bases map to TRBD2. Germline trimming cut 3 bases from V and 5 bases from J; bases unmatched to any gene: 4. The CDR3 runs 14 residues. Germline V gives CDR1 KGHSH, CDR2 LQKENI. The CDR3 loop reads CASSPGLATHEQYF. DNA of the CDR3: TGTGCCAGCTCACCGGGACTAGCGACCCACGAGCAGTACTTC.

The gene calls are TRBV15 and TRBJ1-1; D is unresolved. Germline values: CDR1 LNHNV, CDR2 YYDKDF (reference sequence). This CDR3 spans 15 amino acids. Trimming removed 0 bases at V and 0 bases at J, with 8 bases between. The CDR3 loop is CATSRDRRVNTEAFF. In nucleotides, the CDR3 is TGTGCCACCAGCAGAGATCGGAGGGTGAACACTGAAGCTTTCTTT.

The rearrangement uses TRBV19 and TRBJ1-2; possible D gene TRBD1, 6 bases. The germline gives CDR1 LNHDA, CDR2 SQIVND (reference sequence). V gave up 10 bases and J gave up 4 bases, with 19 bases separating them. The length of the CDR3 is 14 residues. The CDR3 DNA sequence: TGTGCCATTAGGGAACGACAGGTACCCTATGGCTACACCTTC. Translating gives CAIRERQVPYGYTF. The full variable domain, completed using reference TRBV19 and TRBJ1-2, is DGGITQSPKYLFRKEGQNVTLSCEQNLNHDAMYWYRQDPGQGLRLIYYSQIVNDFQKGDIAEGYSVSREKKESFPLTVTSAQKNPTAFYLCAIRERQVPYGYTFGSGTRLTVV.

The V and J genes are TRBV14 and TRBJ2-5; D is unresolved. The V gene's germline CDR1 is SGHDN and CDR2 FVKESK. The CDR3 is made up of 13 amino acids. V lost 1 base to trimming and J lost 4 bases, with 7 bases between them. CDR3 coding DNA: TGTGCCAGCAGCCAAGCAGGATTAGAGACCCAGTACTTC. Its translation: CASSQAGLETQYF.

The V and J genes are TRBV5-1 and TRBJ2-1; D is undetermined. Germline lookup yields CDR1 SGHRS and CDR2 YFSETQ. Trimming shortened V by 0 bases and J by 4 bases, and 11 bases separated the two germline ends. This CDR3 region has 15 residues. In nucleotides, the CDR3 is TGCGCCAGCAGCTTGGGCGGCAGCATATACAATGAGCAGTTCTTC. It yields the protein CASSLGGSIYNEQFF.

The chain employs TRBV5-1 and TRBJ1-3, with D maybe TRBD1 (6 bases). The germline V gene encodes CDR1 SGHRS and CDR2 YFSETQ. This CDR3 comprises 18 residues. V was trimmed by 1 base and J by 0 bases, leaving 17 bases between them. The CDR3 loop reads CASSLFGRDTLSGNTIYF. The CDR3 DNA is TGCGCCAGCAGCTTGTTTGGACGGGACACACTCTCTGGAAACACCATATATTTT.

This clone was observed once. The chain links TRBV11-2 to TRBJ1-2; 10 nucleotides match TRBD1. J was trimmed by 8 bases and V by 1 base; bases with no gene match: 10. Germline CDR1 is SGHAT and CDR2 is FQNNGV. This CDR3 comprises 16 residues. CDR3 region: CASSLGWGQGREGYTF. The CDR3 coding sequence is TGTGCCAGCAGCTTAGGCTGGGGACAGGGGAGAGAGGGCTACACCTTC.

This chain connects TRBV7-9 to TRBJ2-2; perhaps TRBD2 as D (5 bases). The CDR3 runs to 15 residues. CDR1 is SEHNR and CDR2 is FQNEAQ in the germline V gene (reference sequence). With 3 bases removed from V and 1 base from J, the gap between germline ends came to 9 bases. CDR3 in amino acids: CASSLAGVNTGELFF. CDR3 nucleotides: TGTGCCAGCAGCTTGGCGGGCGTGAACACCGGGGAGCTGTTTTTT. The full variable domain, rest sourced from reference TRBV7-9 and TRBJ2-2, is DTGVSQNPRHKITKRGQNVTFRCDPISEHNRLYWYRQTLGQGPEFLTYFQNEAQLEKSRLLSDRFSAERPKGSFSTLEIQRTEQGDSAMYLCASSLAGVNTGELFFGEGSRLTVL.

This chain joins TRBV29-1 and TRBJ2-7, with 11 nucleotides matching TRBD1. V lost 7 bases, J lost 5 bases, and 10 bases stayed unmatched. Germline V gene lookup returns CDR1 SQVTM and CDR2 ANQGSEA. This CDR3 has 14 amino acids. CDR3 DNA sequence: TGCAGCGCCCGATCGGACAGGGGGCCTAACGAGCAGTACTTC. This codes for CSARSDRGPNEQYF.

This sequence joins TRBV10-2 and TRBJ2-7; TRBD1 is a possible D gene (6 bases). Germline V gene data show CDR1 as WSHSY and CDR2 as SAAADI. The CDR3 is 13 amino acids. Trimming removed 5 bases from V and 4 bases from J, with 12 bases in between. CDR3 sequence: CASSSPGTYEQYF. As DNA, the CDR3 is TGCGCCAGCAGTTCCCCAGGGACATACGAGCAGTACTTC.

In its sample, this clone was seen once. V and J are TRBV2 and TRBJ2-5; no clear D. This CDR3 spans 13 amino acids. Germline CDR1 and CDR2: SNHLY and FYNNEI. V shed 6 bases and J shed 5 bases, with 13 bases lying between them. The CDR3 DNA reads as TGTGCCAGCAGAGCCTTAGTGTCGGAGACCCAGTACTTC. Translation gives CASRALVSETQYF.

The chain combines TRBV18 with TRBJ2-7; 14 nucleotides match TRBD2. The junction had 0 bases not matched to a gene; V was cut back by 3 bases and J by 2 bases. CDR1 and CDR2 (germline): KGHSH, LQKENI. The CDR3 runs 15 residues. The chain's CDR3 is CASSPGLAGAYEQYF. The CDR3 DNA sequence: TGTGCCAGCTCACCGGGACTAGCGGGGGCCTACGAGCAGTACTTC.

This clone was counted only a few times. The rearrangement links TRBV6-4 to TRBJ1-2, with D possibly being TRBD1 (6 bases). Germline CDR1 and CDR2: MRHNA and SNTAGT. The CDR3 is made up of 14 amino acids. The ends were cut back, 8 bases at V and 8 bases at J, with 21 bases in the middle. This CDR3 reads CASPQTGFHWGYTF. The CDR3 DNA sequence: TGTGCCAGCCCTCAGACAGGATTCCACTGGGGCTACACCTTC.

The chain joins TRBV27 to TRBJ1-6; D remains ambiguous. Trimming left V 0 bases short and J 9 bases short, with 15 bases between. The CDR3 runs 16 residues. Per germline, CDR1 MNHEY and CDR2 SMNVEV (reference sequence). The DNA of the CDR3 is TGTGCCAGCAGTTTATCATATGGGGAGGTGATTTCACCCCTCCACTTT. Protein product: CASSLSYGEVISPLHF.

The CDR3 spells CASSLISSEQFF. CDR3 DNA sequence: TGTGCCAGCAGCTTAATATCGAGTGAGCAGTTCTTC. The rearrangement joins TRBV7-9 to TRBJ2-1; no firm D call. The CDR3 consists of 12 residues. CDR1 and CDR2 (germline): SEHNR, FQNEAQ (reference sequence). Trimming took 2 bases from V and 9 from J, leaving 8 bases between them.

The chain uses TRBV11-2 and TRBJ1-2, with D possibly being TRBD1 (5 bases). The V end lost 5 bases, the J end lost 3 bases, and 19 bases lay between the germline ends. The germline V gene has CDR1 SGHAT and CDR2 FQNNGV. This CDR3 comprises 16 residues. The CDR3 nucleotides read TGTGCCAGCAGCCCCCTGCGGTGGGGGGGTCACTATGGCTACACCTTC. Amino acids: CASSPLRWGGHYGYTF.